The TCR beta chain described here comes from a study of blood T cell repertoires in COVID-19. Recruited during active infection, patients (from Seattle) were subsequently followed longitudinally. The V gene end was trimmed by 5 bases and the J gene end by 8 bases; junction bases not matched to a gene: 7. Germline V gene lookup returns CDR1 SNHLY and CDR2 FYNNEI. This CDR3 spans 13 amino acids. Method: immunoSEQ multiplex PCR; TCRdb's copy keeps in-frame clones and lacks some. The data hold 350,000 or so clones, with around 90% observed a single time. The sequenced material came from peripheral blood. This receptor was taken from a woman aged 55-70 years with COVID-19, enrolled during active disease. The chain carries TRBV2 and TRBJ1-2; 8 nucleotides line up with TRBD1. The CDR3 DNA reads TGTGCCAGCAGTAATAGACAGGGGCGAGGCTACACCTTC. Translating it yields CASSNRQGRGYTF.